This T cell receptor beta chain originates from a study of T cell responses to AZD1222 COVID-19 vaccine (dated by TCRdb to about 2021). Describing the broader study: AZD1222 recipients given second doses at about 4 weeks or at about 12 weeks were pooled, since spike-specific TCR depth and breadth were not found to differ between the two schedules. TCR sequencing covered 230 or so trial participants: 200 to 210 given two doses of AZD1222 and 26 given two doses of MenACWY control vaccine. Trial participants were enrolled by age into 18-55, 56-69 and 70-plus year subgroups, with roughly 150, 30 and 60 TCR-sequenced participants respectively.

The CDR3 goes from the cysteine to the phenylalanine over 13 residues. Only the CDR3 part of the read is kept: 39 bases, read in frame from the first base. From the germline V gene, CDR1 is SNHLY and CDR2 is FYNNEI. The research as a whole found: In the small 56-69-year group, the increase in depth fell short of significance, most likely because of low power. Reportedly, almost half of the unique spike-specific TCRs recognized epitopes lying outside the regions that are mutated in the B.1.351 and B.1.1.7 variants. Only five to seven AZD1222 recipients were SARS-CoV-2 seropositive at baseline, limiting conclusions about previously exposed vaccinees. Spike-specific TCR breadth and depth rose significantly after two AZD1222 doses compared with day 0 and with MenACWY recipients. Participants were mostly white British and included more females than males, and it was suggested by the authors that clonal diversity may have been underestimated. CD4 TCRs associated with the vaccine covered the entire spike protein, and the dominant responses were in regions 160-218 and 743-854. Because no day 14 peak-response samples were available, repertoires were characterized only after the peak T cell response.

For this clone: The clone's antigen remains unknown. An end of the junction differs from the germline gene, which may be a read error.

The meaning of the sample's time point label: baseline before first vaccination. Vaccinee samples came from UK trials COV001 and COV002, including a single-blind randomized controlled phase 2/3 trial of AZD1222 (ChAdOx1 nCoV-19) in healthy adults. Trial participant PBMC samples were collected at day 0 and day 28 after the second dose for TCRbeta chain sequencing. The CDR3 regions of human TCRbeta chains were subjected to immunosequencing. The original methods were these. Repertoire TCRs were checked for matches against a reference library of SARS-CoV-2-specific TCRs that had been generated using the MIRA antigen-specificity platform. Breadth was defined as the fraction of unique TCRs that were SARS-CoV-2-associated, and depth was defined as the fraction of total T cells that were SARS-CoV-2-associated. Using the MIRA data, each spike-specific TCR was mapped to the spike region that the TCR reacts to and placed in a CD4 or CD8 class. Log10-transformed breadth and depth values were compared by one-way ANOVA with Sidak's multiple comparisons tests. TCRdb took this table from immuneACCESS and kept in-frame rearrangements with V and J called. Such tables lack part of the clones; where checked against another copy, unresolved V genes explain under half of the gap, and the rest is unexplained. V, J and clone size reflect that table, while D and trimming were determined from the DNA. The sample includes more than 130,000 clones, with about nine tenths observed a single time. The ten largest clones capture around 3.5% of the sample.

The receptor comes from an adult in good health. Sequences were derived from peripheral blood, sampled on day 0 of AZD1222 vaccination. The chain employs TRBV2 and TRBJ1-1; a confident D gene designation cannot be given. The nucleotide sequence is given as TGTGCCAGCAGCGAAGATTTTAACACTGAAGCTTTCTTT. This yields the protein CASSEDFNTEAFF.